Listed below are T cell receptor beta chains from one sample, sequenced in a study of blood T cell repertoires in COVID-19. TCRdb's copy holds only in-frame clones and misses some; the assay was immunoSEQ multiplex PCR. The sample has some 230,000 clones, roughly 80% seen once. Sequenced: peripheral blood. These receptors came from a woman aged 55-70 years with acute or convalescent COVID-19. CDR3s include the opening cysteine and the closing phenylalanine or tryptophan. The D gene is left open where the match is weak. Expanded clones are given a class, and other clones once, few, many or no size at all.

TRBJ1-2 - - TRBV30 TGTGCCTGGAGTGTAACAGGGCTCTATGGCTACACCTTC CAWSVTGLYGYTF
TRBJ1-2 few - TRBV19 TGTGCCAGTACTATAAGTGAGAACTATGGCTACACCTTC CASTISENYGYTF
TRBJ1-2 - TRBD1 TRBV5-1 TGCGCCAGCAGCCCGGGACAGGGTGGCTACACCTTC CASSPGQGGYTF
TRBJ2-1 - TRBD2 TRBV5-1 TGCGCCAGCAGCTTGGCGGGGGGGGCCTTCAATGAGCAGTTCTTC CASSLAGGAFNEQFF
TRBJ1-5 - - TRBV6-6 TGTGCCAGCAGTTCACAGGCGTGGAATCAGCCCCAGCATTTT CASSSQAWNQPQHF
TRBJ2-2 - - TRBV5-6 TGTGCCAGCAGCTTGTGGCGGGGCTCGGGGACCGGGGAGCTGTTTTTT CASSLWRGSGTGELFF
TRBJ1-5 - TRBD1 TRBV6-5 TGTGCCAGCAGATCGACAGGGGCAACTAATCAGCCCCAGCATTTT CASRSTGATNQPQHF
TRBJ1-1 - - TRBV10-3 TGTGCCATCCAGAGACAGGAGAACACTGAAGCTTTCTTT CAIQRQENTEAFF
TRBJ1-1 - - TRBV3-1/TRBV3-2 TGTGCCAGCAGCCCTCATCCTAGGGGGAACACTGAAGCTTTCTTT CASSPHPRGNTEAFF
TRBJ2-7 once TRBD1 TRBV30 TGTGCCTGGAGTGTGGGACAGTGGCAGTACTTC CAWSVGQWQYF
TRBJ1-1 - - TRBV6-5 TGTGCCAGCAGCGTTGTAATGAACACTGAAGCTTTCTTT CASSVVMNTEAFF
TRBJ1-2 - TRBD1 TRBV7-2 TGTGCCAGCAGCTTAGCGGGACAGGGGGCGATTAACTATGGCTACACCTTC CASSLAGQGAINYGYTF
TRBJ1-5 - - TRBV10-3 TGTGCCATCAGTGATATTAATCAGCCCCAGCATTTT CAISDINQPQHF
TRBJ2-1 few TRBD2 TRBV5-1 TGCGCCAGCACTGTAGCGGGGACCTACAATGAGCAGTTCTTC CASTVAGTYNEQFF
TRBJ1-1 - - TRBV12-2 TGTGCAAGTCGCTTAGCCACAGGGAACACTGAAGCTTTCTTT CASRLATGNTEAFF
TRBJ2-2 - - TRBV6-6 TGTGCTAGAGTTACAGGGTGGGCCGGGGAGCTGTTTTTT CARVTGWAGELFF
TRBJ1-4 once TRBD1 TRBV3-1/TRBV3-2 TGTGCCAGCAGCCCAGGGGGCCCGGAAAAACTGTTTTTT CASSPGGPEKLFF
TRBJ2-3 - - TRBV5-1 TGCGCCAGCAGCTTGGGGGCAGGGGTCGGTAGCACAGATACGCAGTATTTT CASSLGAGVGSTDTQYF
TRBJ2-5 - - TRBV10-3 TGTGCCATCAGCTCGGGACTCCAAGAGACCCAGTACTTC CAISSGLQETQYF
TRBJ1-5 - - TRBV6-5 TGTGCCAGCAGTCCCCGTAGGGGTGGACAGCCCCAGCATTTT CASSPRRGGQPQHF
TRBJ1-4 - TRBD1 TRBV6-5 TGTGCCAGCAGAGCGGGGGACAGCTATAATGAAAAACTGTTTTTT CASRAGDSYNEKLFF
TRBJ2-3 - - TRBV5-1 TGCGCCAGCAGCTTGGAAAGGCGGGCGTCCACAGATACGCAGTATTTT CASSLERRASTDTQYF
TRBJ2-3 - - TRBV6-2/TRBV6-3 TGTGCCAGCAGTCGACTACCAGATACGCAGTATTTT CASSRLPDTQYF
TRBJ1-1 - - TRBV13 TGTGCCAGCAGTAGTAGCGAGACCACTGAAGCTTTCTTT CASSSSETTEAFF
TRBJ1-1 - - TRBV10-2 TGCGCCAGCAGTGAGTGGGCCTCGAACACTGAAGCTTTCTTT CASSEWASNTEAFF
TRBJ1-6 once - TRBV7-9 TGTGCCAGCAGCCGAACGAGCCAGGGTCTTAATTCACCCCTCCACTTT CASSRTSQGLNSPLHF
TRBJ2-2 - TRBD1 TRBV7-2 TGTGCCAGCAGCCCAGGGGGCGGGCCGGGGATGATGTTTTTT CASSPGGGPGMMFF
TRBJ1-1 - - TRBV7-6 TGTGCCAGCAGCTCCCCAGGGGCCGCTTTCTTT CASSSPGAAFF
TRBJ1-2 - - TRBV5-4 TGTGCCAGCAGCTTGGGGCCCAAAGGGACTCCCTCTAACTATGGCTACACCTTC CASSLGPKGTPSNYGYTF
TRBJ2-3 - - TRBV6-2/TRBV6-3 TGTGCCAGCAGTTACACAACAGGCTCTAGCACAGATACGCAGTATTTT CASSYTTGSSTDTQYF
TRBJ2-7 - TRBD2 TRBV6-1 TGTGCCAGCAGTGAAGCTGGGGCTAGCGGGGGGGCGAGAGTGGGCGAGCAGTACTTC CASSEAGASGGARVGEQYF
TRBJ2-3 - - TRBV3-1/TRBV3-2 TGTGCCAGCAGCCAAGATAGCGGCGGCGGGGGCCGGGCAGATACGCAGTATTTT CASSQDSGGGGRADTQYF
TRBJ1-4 - - TRBV5-1 TGCGCCAGCAGCCTACTAGGGAATGAAAAACTGTTTTTT CASSLLGNEKLFF
TRBJ1-1 once - TRBV28 TGTGCCAGCAGTTTATGGGTCGGCAGCGGGATCACTGAAGCTTTCTTT CASSLWVGSGITEAFF
TRBJ2-3 - TRBD2 TRBV6-5 TGTGCCAGCAGCTCGGGGGGGCCGACAGATACGCAGTATTTT CASSSGGPTDTQYF
TRBJ2-3 - - TRBV7-6 TGTGCCAGCAGCTTAGACTGGCGGGGTAGCACAGATACGCAGTATTTT CASSLDWRGSTDTQYF
TRBJ1-1 - TRBD1 TRBV6-6 TGTGCCGTAAAAGACAGGGGAGGCACTGAAGCTTTCTTT CAVKDRGGTEAFF
TRBJ2-2 - TRBD2 TRBV30 TGTGCCTGGAGTGTTGAGCGGGGGGGCAGTGGTGGCACCGGGGAGCTGTTTTTT CAWSVERGGSGGTGELFF
TRBJ1-2 - - TRBV19 TGTGCCAGTAGCGAGACAGGTTTTCCTGTTAACTATGGCTACACCTTC CASSETGFPVNYGYTF
TRBJ2-3 - - TRBV3-1/TRBV3-2 TGTGCCAGCAGCCAAGATGGGCTGAGCACAGATACGCAGTATTTT CASSQDGLSTDTQYF
TRBJ1-6 few - TRBV7-9 TGTGCCAGCAGCTCAAATACAGGGATTTCACCCCTCCACTTT CASSSNTGISPLHF
TRBJ1-5 - TRBD1 TRBV7-9 TGTGCCAGCAGCGGTGACAGGGGTCTTCAGCCCCAGCATTTT CASSGDRGLQPQHF
TRBJ2-3 - - TRBV27 TGTGCCAGCAGTTTATCTTACACAGATACGCAGTATTTT CASSLSYTDTQYF
TRBJ2-2 - TRBD2 TRBV7-3 TGTGCCAGCAGCGCCTCCGGGACTAGCGGGCTTACCGGGGAGCTGTTTTTT CASSASGTSGLTGELFF
TRBJ1-5 once - TRBV7-8 TGTGCCAGCAGCTCACAGGGAAGGCAGCCCCAGCATTTT CASSSQGRQPQHF
TRBJ2-1 - TRBD1 TRBV13 TGTGCCAGCAGCCCCCAGGGGGCCACCTACAATGAGCAGTTCTTC CASSPQGATYNEQFF
TRBJ2-3 - - TRBV5-4 TGTGCCAGCAGCTTGCCGGGCACAGATACGCAGTATTTT CASSLPGTDTQYF
TRBJ1-5 - - TRBV24-1 TGTGCCACCAGCCAGAATAGCAATCAGCCCCAGCATTTT CATSQNSNQPQHF
TRBJ1-3 - TRBD1 TRBV7-2 TGTGCCAGCAGCTTAGTTGGGACAGGGAGCTCTGGAAACACCATATATTTT CASSLVGTGSSGNTIYF
TRBJ1-2 - - TRBV5-6 TGTGCCAGCAGCCCGAATCAGGGATACTCTGGCTACACCTTC CASSPNQGYSGYTF
TRBJ1-1 - TRBD1 TRBV11-2 TGTGCCAGCAGCTCCGACAGGGGCAAGAGCACTGAAGCTTTCTTT CASSSDRGKSTEAFF
TRBJ1-2 few TRBD1 TRBV11-1 TGTGCCAGCAGCCTTAGTTGGGGACAGGGGACTTACGGCTACACCTTC CASSLSWGQGTYGYTF